Sequencing of this TCR beta chain was carried out in a study of blood T cell repertoires in COVID-19. In the study overall: Sites in the United States, Italy and Spain provided acute and convalescent COVID-19 samples. PBMCs, B-cell-depleted T cells, or T cells were the source of the cDNA or gDNA that made up the material.

In the study's own analysis: The assay estimated nucleated cells by amplifying reference gene primers. Assay: immunoSEQ multiplex PCR; the TCRdb copy retains only in-frame clones and omits some. V and J calls plus clone size are reproduced from that table; the DNA served to infer D and trimming. The data hold under 100,000 clones, with around four fifths observed a single time. Per the germline V gene, CDR1 is SSHAT and CDR2 is FNYEAQ (reference sequence). CDR3 length: 15 residues. Concerning this clone: Sequence at one end of the junction differs from germline and may be a read error.

Input material: peripheral blood. This sequence originates from a man older than 75 with active or convalescent COVID-19. The chain recombines TRBV7-7 with TRBJ2-1; 15 bases align to TRBD2. The CDR3 DNA reads as TGTGCTAGCAGCGCGGGACTAGCGGGGGGCAATGAGCAGTTCTTC. Protein: CASSAGLAGGNEQFF.